This TCR beta chain was found in a study of blood T cell repertoires in COVID-19 (TCRdb year 2020). With respect to the entire study: Samples covering the acute and convalescent phases of COVID-19 were provided by collaborators in the United States, Italy and Spain. The sample metadata nearly always contained a de-identified subject ID, COVID-19 status, age in years and sex. Where HLA class I and class II types were available, the types were taken from metadata supplied by the sample provider, not from assay-based typing. The material from the prospective study consisted of cDNA or gDNA derived from T cells, B-cell-depleted T cells, or PBMCs. Deeply sampled blood TCRbeta repertoires from subjects exposed to, actively infected with, or recovered from COVID-19 were included in the dataset. Samples were obtained from the ongoing ImmuneRACE study (first 160 participants) and from over 1,000 subjects provided by 6 global collaborators. A freely available public database, intended as a resource for researchers studying the immune response to SARS-CoV-2, is where the repertoires were released. The paper as a whole reports these results and caveats: How much clinical and demographic metadata was included differed by source and by participant, and the metadata was provided uncurated.

TCRbeta CDR3 regions were amplified from genomic DNA by means of the immunoSEQ Assay, a bias-controlled multiplex PCR. Under the source paper's analysis protocol: Nucleated cell counts per sample were estimated from amplification of reference gene primers within the assay. Sequence reads were collapsed and filtered to measure the absolute abundance of every unique TCRbeta CDR3 rearrangement. For each sample, productive Simpson clonality was calculated as the square root of Simpson's diversity index across productive rearrangements. TCRdb retrieved this table from immuneACCESS and kept in-frame rearrangements only. Not all clones are present; in checked studies, unresolved V genes account for under half, and no reason is known for the remainder. The V and J calls and clone size come from that table; D and trimming were worked out from the DNA. Within this sample are about 210,000 clones, with 81% of them counted one time only. 8% to 9.5% of the sample is taken by the ten largest.

Ends trimmed: V by 8 bases, J by 9 bases; bases unmatched to a gene: 9. Taken from the germline V gene, the CDR1 and CDR2 loops are MDHEN and SYDVKM. Taken from cysteine to phenylalanine, the CDR3 has 15 residues. Only CDR3 DNA is held: 45 bases, read in frame from base 1. In the prospective study, participants were roughly 18 to 100 years old, resided in approximately 22 geographic areas of the United States, and were enrolled through a virtual design. Cohort assignment in the prospective study relied on participant-reported clinical history from a screening survey and a study questionnaire. Each participant in the prospective study had whole blood, serum and a nasopharyngeal or oropharyngeal swab collected by mobile phlebotomists. Participants in the prospective study had the option to provide additional blood draws and questionnaires over an approximately 2-month period. Prospective study blood samples were shipped either frozen or at room temperature before DNA extraction.

A word on this clone: This clone's antigen is unknown. No much larger clonotype is one base removed from it; base qualities were not supplied.

This clonotype originated in a woman aged 50 to 65 with acute COVID-19. Sequenced input: PBMCs or T cells enriched from blood (not recorded which). The chain is encoded by TRBV28 joined to TRBJ1-6, with TRBD1 matching 11 junction bases. The sequenced DNA: TGTGCCAGCTCGAGACCGGGACAGGGGGGTTCACCCCTCCACTTT. Its translation reads: CASSRPGQGGSPLHF.